These 26 T cell receptor beta chains share one sample of origin, sequenced in a study of cytomegalovirus exposure and HLA in healthy donors. Primers included in the PCR were 60 Vbeta and 13 Jbeta primers. TCRdb's table, derived via immunoSEQ multiplex PCR, lists solely in-frame clones and lacks some. The repertoire has approximately 120,000 clones, about 80% of them found once; the top ten carry under 2%. Input material: PBMCs. These receptors came from a man between 18 and 29 years old in good health and CMV-seronegative.

The chain uses TRBV7-2 and TRBJ2-3; D possibly corresponds to TRBD2 (5 bases). Trimming shortened V by 5 bases and J by 6 bases, and 9 bases separated the two germline ends. The CDR3 spans 12 residues. Germline assignment: CDR1 SGHTA and CDR2 FQGNSA. DNA of the CDR3: TGTGCCAGCAGCCCGGGGTGGGATACGCAGTATTTT. As protein: CASSPGWDTQYF.

This clone has a count of ten or more. The V and J genes are TRBV19 and TRBJ1-4; TRBD1 matches 7 bases. This CDR3 is 14 amino acids long. From germline, CDR1 is LNHDA and CDR2 SQIVND (reference sequence). Trimming cost V 6 bases and J 7 bases; bases outside gene matches: 8. CDR3 amino acids: CASSQGGSFEKLFF. DNA of the CDR3: TGTGCCAGTAGCCAAGGGGGCTCGTTTGAAAAACTGTTTTTT.

The V and J genes are TRBV4-2 and TRBJ1-2; 9 positions match TRBD1. Losses at the gene ends were 5 bases for V and 4 bases for J; bases not matched to a gene: 11. CDR3 length: 16 amino acids. Germline V CDR1 and CDR2: LGHNA, YNFKEQ. DNA of the CDR3: TGTGCCAGCAGCTACCAGGACAGGGGAGGTGGCTATGGCTACACCTTC. Encoded protein: CASSYQDRGGGYGYTF.

The chain uses TRBV5-4 and TRBJ2-2; no clear D. The germline CDR1 and CDR2 sequences are SGHNT and YYREEE (reference sequence). V was clipped by 0 bases and J by 4 bases, with 16 bases between them. CDR3 size: 17 residues. The DNA for the CDR3 is TGTGCCAGCAGCTTGGAGCCGGAAGGTTCGGGCACCGGGGAGCTGTTTTTT. Residues: CASSLEPEGSGTGELFF.

This rearrangement joins TRBV6-1 to TRBJ1-2; D unresolved. The V gene lost 2 bases and the J gene lost 0 bases, with 13 bases spanning the gap. The length of the CDR3 is 16 residues. Germline-derived CDR1 and CDR2 are MNHNS and SASEGT. The CDR3 DNA reads TGTGCCAGCAGTGAAAATGTCCAAGCCACTAACTATGGCTACACCTTC. Protein: CASSENVQATNYGYTF.

This clone has a handful of counts. J is TRBJ2-6 and V is TRBV9; D is possibly TRBD2 (6 bases). The CDR3 loop spans 18 amino acids. The V and J ends lost 0 bases and 0 bases respectively, with 13 bases between them. The germline V gene has CDR1 SGDLS and CDR2 YYNGEE. The CDR3 loop is CASSVAFRRVSGANVLTF. DNA of the CDR3: TGTGCCAGCAGCGTAGCGTTCCGGAGGGTCTCTGGGGCCAACGTCCTGACTTTC.

The chain recombines TRBV4-3 with TRBJ2-2, with D maybe TRBD1 (7 bases). Between the trimmed V and J ends, which lost 3 bases and 1 base, there was a span of 15 bases. Germline lookup yields CDR1 LGHNA and CDR2 YSLEER. This CDR3 has 17 amino acids. The CDR3 nucleotides are TGCGCCAGCAGCCAGGAACCCAGGGGGGAGAACACCGGGGAGCTGTTTTTT. Translation gives CASSQEPRGENTGELFF.

V is TRBV27 and J is TRBJ2-7, with TRBD1 as a possible D gene (5 bases). The CDR3 sequence is 15 residues long. V lost 0 bases to trimming and J lost 8 bases, with 17 bases between them. The germline gives CDR1 MNHEY, CDR2 SMNVEV (reference sequence). CDR3 protein: CASSLSRVSLVKQYF. The CDR3, as DNA: TGTGCCAGCAGTTTATCCAGGGTTTCCCTTGTCAAGCAGTACTTC.

The CDR3 here is CASSLGQGGPSSYEQYF. In DNA, the CDR3 is TGTGCCAGCAGCTTAGGACAGGGAGGACCCAGCTCCTACGAGCAGTACTTC. The J gene is TRBJ2-7, the V gene TRBV11-2, with TRBD1 as a possible D gene (7 bases). This CDR3 has 17 amino acids. Trimming left V 1 base short and J 0 bases short, with 16 bases between. Germline CDR1 and CDR2: SGHAT and FQNNGV.

The chain uses TRBV6-5 and TRBJ2-7, with 8 bases identical to TRBD1. V was pared by 7 bases and J by 0 bases, with 8 bases of the junction left unmatched. CDR1 MNHEY and CDR2 SVGAGI come from the germline V gene. The CDR3 has 15 residues. CDR3 bases: TGTGCCAGCACCACTACAGGGGGACTCTCCTACGAGCAGTACTTC. Translating gives CASTTTGGLSYEQYF.

V is TRBV19 and J is TRBJ1-1; a possible D gene is TRBD1 (6 bases). Trimming cost V 1 base and J 4 bases, with 10 bases left between them. Germline lookup yields CDR1 LNHDA and CDR2 SQIVND (reference sequence). The CDR3 extends over 14 amino acids. CDR3 nucleotides: TGTGCCAGTAGTATAGTCGGGGGGCTCACTGAAGCTTTCTTT. Its protein is CASSIVGGLTEAFF.

V usage is TRBV18 and J usage is TRBJ2-7, with TRBD1 matching 9 bases. In germline, CDR1 is KGHSH, CDR2 LQKENI. Trimming at V came to 0 bases and at J to 5 bases, leaving 2 bases not matched to a gene. The CDR3 has 14 residues. The CDR3 DNA sequence: TGTGCCAGCTCACCACCGGGACAGGGCCACGAGCAGTACTTC. Amino acids: CASSPPGQGHEQYF.

The CDR3 DNA is TGTGCCAGCAGTCCCCCGAGACAGGGCCAGGGTGAAAAACTGTTTTTT. Translated, it gives CASSPPRQGQGEKLFF. The J gene is TRBJ1-4, the V gene TRBV6-6, with 7 bases identical to TRBD1. Germline V CDR1 and CDR2: MNHNY, SVGAGI (reference sequence). J gave up 7 bases and V 5 bases, and 13 bases lay outside the gene matches. The CDR3 runs 16 residues.

This clone came up once. The rearrangement uses TRBV6-6 and TRBJ1-5; D uncertain. Looked up from germline, CDR1 is MNHNY and CDR2 is SVGAGI (reference sequence). V was cut by 6 bases and J by 1 base, with 7 bases left in between. The CDR3 runs 13 residues. CDR3 coding DNA: TGTGCCAGCAGCCCCGGGAGCAATCAGCCCCAGCATTTT. Translated, it gives CASSPGSNQPQHF.

This chain uses TRBV5-4 with TRBJ2-2; 7 bases are shared with TRBD1. CDR1 is SGHNT and CDR2 is YYREEE in the germline V gene (reference sequence). The CDR3 is 16 amino acids. The V gene end was trimmed by 4 bases and the J gene end by 4 bases; junction bases not matched to a gene: 10. CDR3 nucleotides: TGTGCCAGCAGCCCTGGGACAGTTGATTTCACCGGGGAGCTGTTTTTT. As protein: CASSPGTVDFTGELFF.

In nucleotides, the CDR3 is TGTGCCAGCAGCGTAGTCTCTAGCGGGGGGGCCTACAATGAGCAGTTCTTC. Protein sequence: CASSVVSSGGAYNEQFF. The chain recombines TRBV9 with TRBJ2-1; 12 nucleotides line up with TRBD2. The CDR3 is 17 amino acids. V lost 0 bases and J lost 2; bases outside the gene matches: 3. Germline-derived CDR1 and CDR2 are SGDLS and YYNGEE. Based on the CDR3 plus reference TRBV9 and TRBJ2-1, the full variable domain is DSGVTQTPKHLITATGQRVTLRCSPRSGDLSVYWYQQSLDQGLQFLIQYYNGEERAKGNILERFSAQQFPDLHSELNLSSLELGDSALYFCASSVVSSGGAYNEQFFGPGTRLTVL.

The chain employs TRBV5-1 and TRBJ2-5; D is undetermined. V lost 3 bases and J lost 5, with 17 bases in between. Germline loops: CDR1 SGHRS, CDR2 YFSETQ. The CDR3 length is 15 residues. The CDR3, as DNA: TGCGCCAGCAGCTCGCCGATGGCCCCACCCGAGACCCAGTACTTC. Protein: CASSSPMAPPETQYF.

The chain links TRBV5-1 to TRBJ2-3; D may be TRBD1 (5 bases). The CDR3 has 14 amino acids. CDR1 and CDR2 (germline): SGHRS, YFSETQ. V was shortened by 6 bases and J by 2 bases, with 13 bases between the two germline ends. The CDR3, as DNA: TGCGCCAGCACCCTTATGGGGCTCACAGATACGCAGTATTTT. As protein: CASTLMGLTDTQYF.

The genes are TRBV11-2 and TRBJ2-3; 13 bases are a match to TRBD2. The germline CDR1 and CDR2 sequences are SGHAT and FQNNGV. This CDR3 is built from 17 residues. The V segment lost 1 base and the J segment 4 bases; nucleotides outside the gene matches: 5. DNA of the CDR3: TGTGCCAGCAGCTTAGGGCGGACTAGCGGGGGTGCAGATACGCAGTATTTT. Translation: CASSLGRTSGGADTQYF.

The chain links TRBV4-3 to TRBJ2-1, with TRBD2 matching over 14 bases. This CDR3 comprises 16 residues. CDR1 LGHNA and CDR2 YSLEER come from the germline V gene. The trim removed 3 bases at V and 9 bases at J, leaving 7 bases unmatched. The CDR3 loop reads CASSQPTSGGVGEQFF. CDR3 coding DNA: TGCGCCAGCAGCCAGCCGACTAGCGGGGGGGTTGGTGAGCAGTTCTTC.

The chain carries TRBV6-6 and TRBJ1-2; D possibly corresponds to TRBD1 (5 bases). CDR1 is MNHNY, CDR2 SVGAGI, per germline (reference sequence). The CDR3 loop spans 13 amino acids. Trimming stripped 2 bases from V and 5 bases from J, with 9 bases between. Here the CDR3 reads CASSYPTEYGYTF. The CDR3 region has the DNA TGTGCCAGCAGTTACCCGACAGAATATGGCTACACCTTC.

V is TRBV9 and J is TRBJ2-3, with no clear D. The germline V and J ends were trimmed by 0 bases and 1 base, with 6 bases remaining between them. The CDR3 extends over 14 amino acids. Germline V gene data show CDR1 as SGDLS and CDR2 as YYNGEE. The CDR3 region has the DNA TGTGCCAGCAGCGTAGCGTCGGGCACAGATACGCAGTATTTT. Its translation is CASSVASGTDTQYF. The full variable domain, its missing parts supplied by reference TRBV9 and TRBJ2-3, is DSGVTQTPKHLITATGQRVTLRCSPRSGDLSVYWYQQSLDQGLQFLIQYYNGEERAKGNILERFSAQQFPDLHSELNLSSLELGDSALYFCASSVASGTDTQYFGPGTRLTVL.

The V gene is TRBV5-6, the J gene TRBJ1-1, with unresolved D. With 3 bases removed from V and 7 bases from J, the gap between germline ends came to 25 bases. The CDR3 covers 17 residues. Germline V lookup: CDR1 SGHDT, CDR2 YYEEEE. This CDR3 reads CASSSLGRNRRTHEAFF. For the CDR3, the DNA is TGTGCCAGCAGCTCCCTGGGCCGGAACCGCCGAACCCATGAAGCTTTCTTT.

The chain uses TRBV28 and TRBJ2-6; TRBD2 might be the D (7 bases). Germline-derived CDR1 and CDR2 are MDHEN and SYDVKM. V gave up 3 bases and J gave up 2 bases, with 14 bases separating them. CDR3 length equals 17 residues. The CDR3 loop reads CASSFPQGRAGANVLTF. In nucleotides, the CDR3 is TGTGCCAGCAGTTTCCCGCAGGGGAGGGCTGGGGCCAACGTCCTGACTTTC.

With respect to this clone: Its ends do not fully match the called genes, so a read error is possible. This sample includes further DNA sequences coding for the same CDR3. This sequence joins TRBV4-1 and TRBJ1-1; unclear D gene. Germline V lookup: CDR1 MGHRA, CDR2 YSYEKL. The CDR3 covers 14 residues. This chain's CDR3 is CASSQDLANTEAFF. CDR3 DNA: TGCGCCAGCAGTCAAGATCTGGCGAACACTGAAGCTTTCTTT.

The DNA for the CDR3 is TGTGCCAGCAGCCCCAAGCGGGGGGTTGATGAGCAGTTCTTC. It codes for CASSPKRGVDEQFF. V gene TRBV9 combines with J gene TRBJ2-1, with 9 bases fitting TRBD2. Germline lookup yields CDR1 SGDLS and CDR2 YYNGEE. The CDR3 is 14 residues long. Unmatched junction bases numbered 7, after V lost 4 bases and J lost 8 bases.